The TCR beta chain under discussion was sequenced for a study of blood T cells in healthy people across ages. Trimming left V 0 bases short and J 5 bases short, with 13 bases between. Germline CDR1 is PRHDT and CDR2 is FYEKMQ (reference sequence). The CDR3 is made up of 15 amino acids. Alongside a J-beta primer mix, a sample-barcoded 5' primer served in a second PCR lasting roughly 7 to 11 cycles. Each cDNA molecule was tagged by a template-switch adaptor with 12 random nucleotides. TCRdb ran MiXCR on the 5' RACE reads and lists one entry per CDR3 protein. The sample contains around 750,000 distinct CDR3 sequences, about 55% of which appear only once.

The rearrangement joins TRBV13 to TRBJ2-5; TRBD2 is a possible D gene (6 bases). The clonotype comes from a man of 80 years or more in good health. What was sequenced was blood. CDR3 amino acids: CASSLGGGLMETQYF. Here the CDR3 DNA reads TGTGCCAGCAGCTTAGGAGGAGGGCTCATGGAGACCCAGTACTTC.